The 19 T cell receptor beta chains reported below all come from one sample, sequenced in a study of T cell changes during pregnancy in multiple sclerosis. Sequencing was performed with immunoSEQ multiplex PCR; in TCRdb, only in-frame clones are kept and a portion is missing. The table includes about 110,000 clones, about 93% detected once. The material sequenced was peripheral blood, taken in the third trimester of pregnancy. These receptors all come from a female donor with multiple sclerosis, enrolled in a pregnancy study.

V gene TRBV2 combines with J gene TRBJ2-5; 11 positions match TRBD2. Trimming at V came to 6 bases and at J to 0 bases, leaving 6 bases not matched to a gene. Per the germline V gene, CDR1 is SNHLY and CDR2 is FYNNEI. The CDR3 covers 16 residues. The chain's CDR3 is CASRRLAGRYQETQYF. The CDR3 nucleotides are TGTGCCAGCAGAAGACTAGCGGGACGGTACCAAGAGACCCAGTACTTC.

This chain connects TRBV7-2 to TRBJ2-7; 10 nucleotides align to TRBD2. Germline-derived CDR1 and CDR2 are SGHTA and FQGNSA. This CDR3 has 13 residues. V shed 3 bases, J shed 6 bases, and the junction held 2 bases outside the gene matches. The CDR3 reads CASSFGLAVEQYF. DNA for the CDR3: TGTGCCAGCAGCTTCGGACTAGCGGTCGAGCAGTACTTC. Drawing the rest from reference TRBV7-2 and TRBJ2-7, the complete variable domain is GAGVSQSPSNKVTEKGKDVELRCDPISGHTALYWYRQSLGQGLEFLIYFQGNSAPDKSGLPSDRFSAERTGGSVSTLTIQRTQQEDSAVYLCASSFGLAVEQYFGPGTRLTVT.

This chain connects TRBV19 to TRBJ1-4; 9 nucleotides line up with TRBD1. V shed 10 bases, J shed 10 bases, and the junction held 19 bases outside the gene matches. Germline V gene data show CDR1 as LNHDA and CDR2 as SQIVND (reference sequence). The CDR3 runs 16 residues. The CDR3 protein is CATSLDGTGSFGKLFF. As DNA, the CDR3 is TGTGCCACCTCCCTGGATGGGACAGGGTCGTTTGGAAAACTGTTTTTT.

The CDR3 loop reads CASSSQLNYGYTF. CDR3 DNA sequence: TGCGCCAGCAGTTCACAGCTTAACTATGGCTACACCTTC. This chain connects TRBV10-1 to TRBJ1-2; no clear D. The CDR3 is 13 amino acids. CDR1 and CDR2 (germline): WNHNN, SYGVQD (reference sequence). Trimming took 5 bases from V and 1 from J, leaving 8 bases between them.

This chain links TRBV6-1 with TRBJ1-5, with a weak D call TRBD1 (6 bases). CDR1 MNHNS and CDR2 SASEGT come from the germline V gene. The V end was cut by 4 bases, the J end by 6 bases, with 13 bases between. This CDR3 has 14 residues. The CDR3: CASSVEGGRQPQHF. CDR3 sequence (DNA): TGTGCCAGCAGTGTGGAAGGGGGTCGTCAGCCCCAGCATTTT.

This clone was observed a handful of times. The DNA for the CDR3 is TGTGCCAGCAGCTTAGTACGGGGGATGACTGAAGCTTTCTTT. Translation: CASSLVRGMTEAFF. The chain carries TRBV13 and TRBJ1-1; tentatively, D is TRBD1 (5 bases). The CDR3 length is 14 residues. V was pared by 1 base and J by 5 bases, with 11 bases between. CDR1 is PRHDT, CDR2 FYEKMQ, per germline (reference sequence).

The CDR3 DNA follows: TGTGCCAGCAGTTTCTTAGCGGGGGAAGAGACCCAGTACTTC. It specifies CASSFLAGEETQYF. The chain joins TRBV27 to TRBJ2-5, with 9 positions matching TRBD2. CDR3 length: 14 residues. From germline, CDR1 is MNHEY and CDR2 SMNVEV (reference sequence). J lost 3 bases, V lost 3 bases, and 2 bases had no gene match.

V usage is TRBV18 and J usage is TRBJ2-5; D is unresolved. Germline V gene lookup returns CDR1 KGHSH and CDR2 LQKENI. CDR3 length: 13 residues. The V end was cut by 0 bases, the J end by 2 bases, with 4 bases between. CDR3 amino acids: CASSPPTQETQYF. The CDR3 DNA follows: TGTGCCAGCTCACCACCAACACAAGAGACCCAGTACTTC.

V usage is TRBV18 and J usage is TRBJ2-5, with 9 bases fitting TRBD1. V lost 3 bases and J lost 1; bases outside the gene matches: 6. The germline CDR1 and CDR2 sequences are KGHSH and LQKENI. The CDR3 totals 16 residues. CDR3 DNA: TGTGCCAGCTCACCGTGGACAGGGGTCATCCAAGAGACCCAGTACTTC. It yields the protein CASSPWTGVIQETQYF.

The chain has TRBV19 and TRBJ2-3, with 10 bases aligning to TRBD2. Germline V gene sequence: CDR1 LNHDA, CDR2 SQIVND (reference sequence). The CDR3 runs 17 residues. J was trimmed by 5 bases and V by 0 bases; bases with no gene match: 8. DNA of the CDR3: TGTGCCAGTAGTATAGATCAGACGAGACTAGCGGGAGATACGCAGTATTTT. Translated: CASSIDQTRLAGDTQYF.

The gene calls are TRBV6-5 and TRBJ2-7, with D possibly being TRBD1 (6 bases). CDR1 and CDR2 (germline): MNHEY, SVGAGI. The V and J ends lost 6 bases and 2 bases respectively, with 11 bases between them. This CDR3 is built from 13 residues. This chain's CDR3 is CASSKTGTYEQYF. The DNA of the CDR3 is TGTGCCAGCAGCAAGACAGGCACCTACGAGCAGTACTTC.

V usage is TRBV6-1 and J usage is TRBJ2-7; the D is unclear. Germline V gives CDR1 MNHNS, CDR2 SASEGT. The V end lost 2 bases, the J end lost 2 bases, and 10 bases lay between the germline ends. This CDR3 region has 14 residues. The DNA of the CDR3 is TGTGCCAGCAGTGAAATCGATTGGCCCTACGAGCAGTACTTC. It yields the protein CASSEIDWPYEQYF.

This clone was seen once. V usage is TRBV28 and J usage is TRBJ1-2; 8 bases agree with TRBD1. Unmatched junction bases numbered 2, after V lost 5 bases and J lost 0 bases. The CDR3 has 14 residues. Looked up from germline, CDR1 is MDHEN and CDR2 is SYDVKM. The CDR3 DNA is TGTGCCAGCAGTCTGGACAGGGCTAACTATGGCTACACCTTC. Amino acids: CASSLDRANYGYTF.

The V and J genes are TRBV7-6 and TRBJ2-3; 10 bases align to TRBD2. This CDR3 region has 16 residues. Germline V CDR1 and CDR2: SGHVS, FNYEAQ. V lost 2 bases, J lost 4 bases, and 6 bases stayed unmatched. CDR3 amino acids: CASSLSSGRRPDTQYF. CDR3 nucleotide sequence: TGTGCCAGCAGCTTATCTAGCGGGAGACGTCCAGATACGCAGTATTTT.

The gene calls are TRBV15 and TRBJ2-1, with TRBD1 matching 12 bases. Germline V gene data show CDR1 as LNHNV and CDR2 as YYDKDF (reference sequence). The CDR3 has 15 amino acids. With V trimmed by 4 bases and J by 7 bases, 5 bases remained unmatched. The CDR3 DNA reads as TGTGCCACCAGCATCCGGGACAGGGGGCAGAATGAGCAGTTCTTC. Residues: CATSIRDRGQNEQFF.

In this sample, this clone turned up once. The CDR3 bases are TGTGCCAGCAGCTTAGTGGGGGCTCCCTACAATGAGCAGTTCTTC. This codes for CASSLVGAPYNEQFF. The chain employs TRBV7-3 and TRBJ2-1, with a tentative D call TRBD1 (6 bases). Germline lookup yields CDR1 SGHTA and CDR2 FQGTGA. The CDR3 loop spans 15 amino acids. Trimming took 2 bases from V and 2 from J, leaving 10 bases between them.

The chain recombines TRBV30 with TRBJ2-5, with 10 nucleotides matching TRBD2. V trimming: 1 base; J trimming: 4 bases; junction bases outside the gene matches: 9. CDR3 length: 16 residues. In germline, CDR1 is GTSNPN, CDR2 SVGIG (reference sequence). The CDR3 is CAWSAGTSGAGETQYF. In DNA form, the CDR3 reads TGTGCCTGGAGTGCAGGAACTAGCGGGGCAGGAGAGACCCAGTACTTC. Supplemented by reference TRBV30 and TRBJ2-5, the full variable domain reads SQTIHQWPATLVQPVGSPLSLECTVEGTSNPNLYWYRQAAGRGLQLLFYSVGIGQISSEVPQNLSASRPQDRQFILSSKKLLLSDSGFYLCAWSAGTSGAGETQYFGPGTRLLVL.

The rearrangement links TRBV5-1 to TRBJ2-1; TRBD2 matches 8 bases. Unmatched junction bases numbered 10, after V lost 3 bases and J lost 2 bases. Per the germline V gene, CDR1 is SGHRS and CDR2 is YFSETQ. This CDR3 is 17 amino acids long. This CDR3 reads CASSWVPRGEPYNEQFF. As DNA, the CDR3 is TGCGCCAGCAGCTGGGTGCCGCGGGGGGAACCCTACAATGAGCAGTTCTTC.

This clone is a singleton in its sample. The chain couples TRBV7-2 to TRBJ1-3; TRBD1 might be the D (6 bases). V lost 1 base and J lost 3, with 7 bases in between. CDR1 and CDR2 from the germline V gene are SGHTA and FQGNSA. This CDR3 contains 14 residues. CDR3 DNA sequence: TGTGCCAGCAGCTTAGGAGGGGGTGGAAACACCATATATTTT. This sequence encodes CASSLGGGGNTIYF.